The T cell receptor beta chain under discussion was sequenced for a study of blood T cell repertoires in COVID-19. Germline values: CDR1 SEHNR, CDR2 FQNEAQ (reference sequence). The CDR3 has 15 amino acids. V lost 0 bases, J lost 3 bases, and 11 bases lay in between. Assay used: immunoSEQ multiplex PCR; TCRdb lists only in-frame clones, some missing. The data contain roughly 400,000 clones, roughly 91% of them singletons. The sequenced sample was PBMCs or T cells enriched from blood (not recorded which). This chain joins TRBV7-9 and TRBJ2-5, with a weak D call TRBD2 (6 bases). The sequence derives from a man between 18 and 35 years old who had recovered from COVID-19. CDR3 coding DNA: TGTGCCAGCAGCTTAGCGGTGGGGAGGAAAGAGACCCAGTACTTC. Translated, it gives CASSLAVGRKETQYF.